Each of the 18 T cell receptor beta chains below was sequenced from the same sample in a study of T cell responses to AZD1222 COVID-19 vaccine. Profiling relied on immunoSEQ multiplex PCR, and the TCRdb table lists in-frame clones only, not all of them. The sample consists of 95,000 to 150,000 clones, about 92% of them appearing once. Here the sequenced sample was peripheral blood, taken 28 days after the second AZD1222 dose. Receptor source: an adult who received the AZD1222 COVID-19 vaccine.

The V and J genes are TRBV24-1 and TRBJ2-1, with D possibly TRBD1 on 6 matching bases. Trimming removed 0 bases at V and 4 bases at J, with 12 bases between. The V gene's germline CDR1 is KGHDR and CDR2 SFDVKD. CDR3 length equals 16 residues. For the CDR3, the DNA is TGTGCCACCAGTGATTTGGGTGGCAGGGGATACAATGAGCAGTTCTTC. Translation: CATSDLGGRGYNEQFF.

The rearrangement links TRBV19 to TRBJ2-7; 9 bases are a match to TRBD1. Per the germline V gene, CDR1 is LNHDA and CDR2 is SQIVND (reference sequence). The CDR3 covers 13 residues. With V trimmed by 9 bases and J by 7 bases, 10 bases remained unmatched. This CDR3 is CASRTGALGEQYF. CDR3 nucleotide sequence: TGTGCCAGCAGGACAGGGGCCTTGGGGGAGCAGTACTTC.

The CDR3 region is CASSRGTSSGNTIYF. CDR3 nucleotides: TGTGCCAGCAGTAGAGGTACTAGCTCTGGAAACACCATATATTTT. The chain recombines TRBV27 with TRBJ1-3; D ambiguous. With 5 bases removed from V and 0 bases from J, the gap between germline ends came to 11 bases. The CDR3 consists of 15 residues. CDR1 is MNHEY, CDR2 SMNVEV, per germline (reference sequence).

This chain connects TRBV18 to TRBJ1-2; D is possibly TRBD1 (5 bases). The CDR3 has 16 residues. Trimming removed 3 bases at V and 1 base at J, with 15 bases between. Germline loops: CDR1 KGHSH, CDR2 LQKENI. The CDR3 DNA is TGTGCCAGCTCACCTTTGAAAGGGGACTATAACTATGGCTACACCTTC. Residues: CASSPLKGDYNYGYTF.

The sample holds one count of this clone. The chain has TRBV28 and TRBJ1-4, with 8 nucleotides matching TRBD1. This CDR3 contains 15 residues. Trimming at V came to 6 bases and at J to 3 bases, leaving 6 bases not matched to a gene. Germline V lookup: CDR1 MDHEN, CDR2 SYDVKM. The CDR3 is CASSRDRGPNEKLFF. CDR3 coding DNA: TGTGCCAGCAGCCGCGACAGGGGTCCTAATGAAAAACTGTTTTTT.

The gene calls are TRBV20-1 and TRBJ1-4; D not certain. Germline CDR1 reads DFQATT; CDR2 reads SNEGSKA (reference sequence). The V and J ends lost 7 bases and 6 bases respectively, with 9 bases between them. This CDR3 has 11 residues. DNA for the CDR3: TGCAGTGGGCGCCAGGATGAAAAACTGTTTTTT. It encodes CSGRQDEKLFF.

This rearrangement joins TRBV2 to TRBJ2-3, with 7 bases lining up with TRBD1. The CDR3 is made up of 14 amino acids. CDR1 and CDR2 from the germline V gene are SNHLY and FYNNEI. Trimming removed 6 bases from V and 3 bases from J; junction bases left unmatched: 6. This CDR3 reads CASRPQGRTDTQYF. Here the CDR3 DNA reads TGTGCCAGCAGGCCACAGGGGCGGACAGATACGCAGTATTTT. Complete variable domain (other parts from reference TRBV2 and TRBJ2-3): EPEVTQTPSHQVTQMGQEVILRCVPISNHLYFYWYRQILGQKVEFLVSFYNNEISEKSEIFDDQFSVERPDGSNFTLKIRSTKLEDSAMYFCASRPQGRTDTQYFGPGTRLTVL.

V usage is TRBV6-5 and J usage is TRBJ2-3; D may be TRBD1 (5 bases). The germline V and J ends were trimmed by 11 bases and 2 bases, with 14 bases remaining between them. The CDR3 covers 13 residues. The germline V gene has CDR1 MNHEY and CDR2 SVGAGI. The CDR3 loop reads CAGAPEFTDTQYF. The CDR3 DNA reads as TGTGCCGGGGCGCCCGAGTTCACAGATACGCAGTATTTT.

The rearrangement uses TRBV10-3 and TRBJ2-7; 8 nucleotides line up with TRBD1. Germline CDR1 is ENHRY and CDR2 is SYGVKD. Trimming took 6 bases from V and 6 from J; bases not matched to a gene: 4. CDR3 size: 12 residues. CDR3 sequence reads: CAISEDRAEQYF. The CDR3 nucleotides are TGTGCCATCAGCGAGGACAGGGCCGAGCAGTACTTC.

This chain links TRBV2 with TRBJ1-1; D may be TRBD1 (6 bases). Trimming removed 6 bases at V and 9 bases at J, with 11 bases between. CDR1 and CDR2 (germline): SNHLY, FYNNEI. CDR3 size: 11 residues. The CDR3 region is CASSLGAKAFF. In nucleotides, the CDR3 is TGTGCCAGCAGCTTGGGGGCGAAAGCTTTCTTT.

The chain is built from TRBV19 and TRBJ2-1; D gene unclear. Per germline, CDR1 LNHDA and CDR2 SQIVND (reference sequence). Trimming shortened V by 5 bases and J by 8 bases, and 10 bases separated the two germline ends. The CDR3 has 12 amino acids. The DNA of the CDR3 is TGTGCCAGTAGTCTCGGTCAACATGAGCAGTTCTTC. Translating it yields CASSLGQHEQFF.

This clone is a singleton in its sample. The V gene is TRBV19, the J gene TRBJ1-1, with 9 bases lining up with TRBD1. V lost 8 bases to trimming and J lost 11 bases; unmatched junction nucleotides: 12. CDR3 length equals 13 residues. Germline loops: CDR1 LNHDA, CDR2 SQIVND (reference sequence). This CDR3 reads CASGKTGGERAFF. The DNA for the CDR3 is TGTGCCAGTGGCAAAACAGGGGGCGAGAGGGCTTTCTTT.

The CDR3 DNA follows: TGTGCCAGCAGCTTAGTAGCTGACAGGGGGCGCGAGCAGTACTTC. The encoded protein is CASSLVADRGREQYF. The chain uses TRBV11-2 and TRBJ2-7; 10 nucleotides align to TRBD1. The CDR3 totals 15 residues. Germline V gene data show CDR1 as SGHAT and CDR2 as FQNNGV. The V and J ends lost 1 base and 6 bases, in that order; junction bases with no gene match: 6.

This rearrangement joins TRBV19 to TRBJ2-7; D perhaps matches TRBD2 (5 bases). This CDR3 spans 15 amino acids. CDR1 and CDR2 (germline): LNHDA, SQIVND (reference sequence). Deletions cut 3 bases from V and 5 bases from J, with 17 bases between. The CDR3 sequence: CASSILATATNEQYF. As DNA, the CDR3 is TGTGCCAGTAGTATCCTAGCAACAGCAACCAACGAGCAGTACTTC.

This clone was observed once. The V gene is TRBV7-9, the J gene TRBJ1-5, with D tentatively TRBD1 (5 bases). Trimming took off 2 bases at V and 5 bases at J, with 16 bases between the two ends. Germline assignment: CDR1 SEHNR and CDR2 FQNEAQ (reference sequence). The CDR3 totals 16 residues. The CDR3 protein is CASSLSTGGRDQPQHF. CDR3 nucleotide sequence: TGTGCCAGCAGCTTAAGTACTGGGGGAAGGGATCAGCCCCAGCATTTT.

V usage is TRBV5-1 and J usage is TRBJ2-3; D possibly corresponds to TRBD1 (6 bases). V was trimmed by 0 bases and J by 3 bases, leaving 14 bases between them. Germline V CDR1 and CDR2: SGHRS, YFSETQ. The CDR3 has 16 residues. The CDR3 loop is CASSLVPGAVTDTQYF. The CDR3 nucleotides are TGCGCCAGCAGCTTGGTCCCAGGGGCAGTTACAGATACGCAGTATTTT. The complete variable domain, with remaining parts taken from reference TRBV5-1 and TRBJ2-3, reads KAGVTQTPRYLIKTRGQQVTLSCSPISGHRSVSWYQQTPGQGLQFLFEYFSETQRNKGNFPGRFSGRQFSNSRSEMNVSTLELGDSALYLCASSLVPGAVTDTQYFGPGTRLTVL.

This CDR3 reads CASSHRGTTNEKLFF. Written as DNA, the CDR3 is TGTGCCAGCAGTCACCGGGGGACAACTAATGAAAAACTGTTTTTT. V is TRBV7-2 and J is TRBJ1-4; tentative D call: TRBD1 (5 bases). Looked up from germline, CDR1 is SGHTA and CDR2 is FQGNSA. Deletions cut 6 bases from V and 0 bases from J, with 11 bases between. CDR3 length: 15 residues.

This sequence joins TRBV2 and TRBJ1-2; a weak D match, TRBD1 (5 bases). V lost 8 bases to trimming and J lost 2 bases, with 15 bases between them. The V gene's germline CDR1 is SNHLY and CDR2 FYNNEI. The CDR3 sequence is 14 residues long. The chain's CDR3 is CASQEDMGNYGYTF. DNA for the CDR3: TGTGCCAGCCAAGAGGACATGGGAAACTATGGCTACACCTTC.